The 7 T cell receptor beta chains in this list originate from one sample, sequenced in a study of cytomegalovirus exposure and HLA in healthy donors. PCR used 60 Vbeta primers and 13 Jbeta primers. TCRdb's table, derived via immunoSEQ multiplex PCR, lists solely in-frame clones and lacks some. The sample contains about 82,000 clones, under 80% of which appear only once. The sequenced material came from PBMCs. The receptors originated from a human donor in good health.

The J gene is TRBJ2-3, the V gene TRBV7-2, with no clear D. Germline V lookup: CDR1 SGHTA, CDR2 FQGNSA. V was clipped by 2 bases and J by 3 bases, with 9 bases between them. The CDR3 extends over 14 amino acids. The CDR3 protein is CASSLPPSTDTQYF. As DNA, the CDR3 is TGTGCCAGCAGCTTACCCCCTAGTACAGATACGCAGTATTTT. The variable domain in full, with the rest retrieved from reference TRBV7-2 and TRBJ2-3, is GAGVSQSPSNKVTEKGKDVELRCDPISGHTALYWYRQSLGQGLEFLIYFQGNSAPDKSGLPSDRFSAERTGGSVSTLTIQRTQQEDSAVYLCASSLPPSTDTQYFGPGTRLTVL.

Of note for this clone: This specimen includes other DNA sequences encoding the same CDR3. The chain uses TRBV5-1 and TRBJ1-3, with D maybe TRBD1 (5 bases). CDR3 length: 14 residues. CDR1 and CDR2 (germline): SGHRS, YFSETQ. The V end was cut by 0 bases, the J end by 7 bases, with 11 bases between. The CDR3 sequence is CASSLDVGGNTIYF. The CDR3 DNA follows: TGCGCCAGCAGCTTGGATGTCGGGGGGAACACCATATATTTT.

The chain employs TRBV12-5 and TRBJ1-3; 9 bases match TRBD1. CDR1 is LGHNT and CDR2 is FRNRAP in the germline V gene. CDR3 length equals 23 residues. V gave up 4 bases and J gave up 0 bases; unmatched junction bases: 25. As DNA, the CDR3 is TGTGCTAGTGGTTCCGCCTCCTCACTTTGGGACAGGGTAGAGGTCCGCTCTGGAAACACCATATATTTT. Translation gives CASGSASSLWDRVEVRSGNTIYF.

The V gene is TRBV9, the J gene TRBJ1-2; D remains ambiguous. The CDR3 loop spans 14 amino acids. From germline, CDR1 is SGDLS and CDR2 YYNGEE. Trimming took 0 bases from V and 7 from J, leaving 13 bases between them. DNA for the CDR3: TGTGCCAGCAGCGTAGAGAGGGAAGGAGGTGGCTACACCTTC. Encoded protein: CASSVEREGGGYTF.

This clone is medium-sized. The CDR3 region is CASSQGDRALHSGNTIYF. In nucleotides, the CDR3 is TGCGCCAGCAGCCAAGGGGACAGGGCTTTACACTCTGGAAACACCATATATTTT. V usage is TRBV4-1 and J usage is TRBJ1-3; 9 bases match TRBD1. The CDR3 runs to 18 residues. Germline CDR1 MGHRA, CDR2 YSYEKL. V trimming: 1 base; J trimming: 0 bases; junction bases outside the gene matches: 7.

The chain uses TRBV29-1 and TRBJ1-5, with a weak D call TRBD1 (6 bases). In germline, CDR1 is SQVTM, CDR2 ANQGSEA. Trimming stripped 7 bases from V and 6 bases from J, with 16 bases between. The CDR3 is made up of 13 amino acids. CDR3 residues: CSAEGGQGQPQHF. CDR3 sequence (DNA): TGCAGCGCCGAGGGGGGGCAGGGTCAGCCCCAGCATTTT.

This clone appeared a few times. The J gene is TRBJ1-2, the V gene TRBV4-1; maybe TRBD1 (5 bases). The V gene's germline CDR1 is MGHRA and CDR2 YSYEKL. The CDR3 has 13 amino acids. The germline V and J ends were trimmed by 1 base and 3 bases, with 6 bases remaining between them. CDR3 DNA: TGCGCCAGCAGCCAAGTAGGGGACTATGGCTACACCTTC. It is translated as CASSQVGDYGYTF.